These 15 T cell receptor beta chains were all obtained from the same sample, sequenced in a study of T-cell reconstitution after alpha-beta-depleted transplantation in children. A TCRbeta library incorporating unique molecular identifiers was prepared. One entry per CDR3 protein, called by TCRdb with MiXCR from the PCR reads. The sample lists around 450,000 distinct CDR3 sequences, 15% to 20% seen once, with over 25% in the top ten. Material: PBMCs, mostly from graft donor cells, obtained 360 days after TCRalphabeta/CD19-depleted stem cell transplant. The receptor source for this set is a boy in the first two years of life who had a stem cell transplant for Wiskott-Aldrich syndrome, so the T cells may come from the graft donor.

The chain recombines TRBV7-2 with TRBJ2-3, with 8 bases aligning to TRBD1. CDR1 SGHTA and CDR2 FQGNSA come from the germline V gene. The ends lost 5 bases at V and 2 bases at J; junction bases unmatched: 6. The CDR3 extends over 15 amino acids. The CDR3 DNA reads as TGTGCCAGCAGCGGGAAGGGACAGGCCACAGATACGCAGTATTTT. It translates to CASSGKGQATDTQYF.

The chain has TRBV24-1 and TRBJ2-3, with TRBD2 matching 11 bases. The trim removed 4 bases at V and 2 bases at J, leaving 7 bases unmatched. The CDR3 is made up of 17 amino acids. Germline loops: CDR1 KGHDR, CDR2 SFDVKD. The CDR3 DNA follows: TGTGCCACCAGTGAATCCGGGACTAGCGGTTCCACAGATACGCAGTATTTT. This encodes CATSESGTSGSTDTQYF.

The gene calls are TRBV7-9 and TRBJ1-1; a possible D gene is TRBD1 (5 bases). The length of the CDR3 is 15 residues. V was clipped by 3 bases and J by 3 bases, with 14 bases between them. Per germline, CDR1 SEHNR and CDR2 FQNEAQ (reference sequence). The CDR3 loop reads CASSFGGPLHTEAFF. CDR3 DNA: TGTGCCAGCAGCTTTGGGGGTCCGCTACACACTGAAGCTTTCTTT.

The chain uses TRBV4-2 and TRBJ2-7; 9 bases map to TRBD1. J lost 0 bases, V lost 1 base, and 4 bases had no gene match. CDR1 and CDR2 from the germline V gene are LGHNA and YNFKEQ. The CDR3 is 16 residues long. The chain's CDR3 is CASSQARDRVSYEQYF. CDR3 DNA: TGTGCCAGCAGCCAAGCACGGGACAGGGTCTCCTACGAGCAGTACTTC.

This clonotype was seen only a few times. The chain combines TRBV6-1 with TRBJ2-7; 7 bases agree with TRBD1. CDR1 is MNHNS and CDR2 is SASEGT in the germline V gene. CDR3 length equals 14 residues. V shed 6 bases, J shed 2 bases, and the junction held 7 bases outside the gene matches. The CDR3 spells CASSRQGNTYEQYF. Here the CDR3 DNA reads TGTGCCAGCAGCCGACAGGGAAACACCTACGAGCAGTACTTC.

This clonotype was observed a handful of times. The V and J genes are TRBV2 and TRBJ1-2; D remains ambiguous. Trimming took 6 bases from V and 6 from J, leaving 14 bases between them. CDR1 and CDR2 from the germline V gene are SNHLY and FYNNEI. There are 13 residues in the CDR3. DNA for the CDR3: TGTGCCAGCAGCTACCTGCCGCGGGATGGCTACACCTTC. Amino acids: CASSYLPRDGYTF.

This clonotype was detected a few times. This chain connects TRBV5-8 to TRBJ2-4; D not resolved. The CDR3 is 13 residues long. Per germline, CDR1 SGHTS and CDR2 YDEGEE. Trimming removed 0 bases from V and 6 bases from J, with 7 bases in between. The chain's CDR3 is CASSLVKGNIQYF. CDR3 nucleotide sequence: TGTGCCAGCAGCTTGGTTAAAGGAAACATTCAGTACTTC.

In its sample, this clonotype was seen a few times. The V call is TRBV5-1, the J call TRBJ2-7; 15 bases are a match to TRBD2. V lost 4 bases and J lost 4; bases outside the gene matches: 3. The CDR3 is made up of 15 amino acids. The germline gives CDR1 SGHRS, CDR2 YFSETQ. CDR3 protein: CASSHGLAGGYEQYF. In nucleotides, the CDR3 is TGCGCCAGCAGCCATGGACTAGCGGGAGGGTACGAGCAGTACTTC.

This chain uses TRBV9 with TRBJ2-5; D remains ambiguous. V lost 3 bases to trimming and J lost 0 bases, with 6 bases between them. CDR3 length: 13 residues. Germline V lookup: CDR1 SGDLS, CDR2 YYNGEE. The CDR3 DNA reads TGTGCCAGCAGCGATCCCTACCAAGAGACCCAGTACTTC. Its protein product is CASSDPYQETQYF.

This chain connects TRBV20-1 to TRBJ2-3, with a weak D call TRBD2 (5 bases). The CDR3 runs 14 residues. Germline V CDR1 and CDR2: DFQATT, SNEGSKA (reference sequence). The V end was cut by 2 bases, the J end by 1 base, with 10 bases between. CDR3: CSARNMRGTDTQYF. The DNA for the CDR3 is TGCAGTGCTAGAAACATGCGGGGCACAGATACGCAGTATTTT.

In its sample, this clonotype was seen a few times. The chain recombines TRBV5-1 with TRBJ2-7; 10 bases line up with TRBD1. The length of the CDR3 is 12 residues. Germline V CDR1 and CDR2: SGHRS, YFSETQ. V shed 4 bases and J 7 bases; nucleotides not matched to a gene: 2. CDR3 DNA: TGCGCCAGCAGCCGGGACAGGGGAGAGCAGTACTTC. Translating gives CASSRDRGEQYF.

The chain has TRBV28 and TRBJ2-7; the D gene is possibly TRBD2 (5 bases). CDR3 size: 15 residues. Trimming took 4 bases from V and 0 from J, leaving 13 bases between them. Germline V gene data show CDR1 as MDHEN and CDR2 as SYDVKM. The CDR3 region has the DNA TGTGCCAGCAGTTCCCGGGCTAGCCGCTCCTACGAGCAGTACTTC. Its protein is CASSSRASRSYEQYF.

This clonotype has only a few counts. The rearrangement joins TRBV27 to TRBJ1-6; TRBD1 might be the D (5 bases). In germline, CDR1 is MNHEY, CDR2 SMNVEV (reference sequence). The V end lost 4 bases, the J end lost 6 bases, and 13 bases lay between the germline ends. This CDR3 contains 15 residues. The CDR3 region is CASSWYDSPNSPLHF. The CDR3 DNA is TGTGCCAGCAGTTGGTATGACAGTCCTAATTCACCCCTCCACTTT.

This clonotype has more than one count but fewer than ten. V is TRBV11-2 and J is TRBJ2-7, with 7 bases aligning to TRBD2. V was pared by 2 bases and J by 3 bases, with 1 base of the junction left unmatched. CDR1 SGHAT and CDR2 FQNNGV come from the germline V gene. This CDR3 has 13 amino acids. CDR3 in DNA: TGTGCCAGCAGCTTAAGCGGGGTCTACGAGCAGTACTTC. Its translation is CASSLSGVYEQYF.

The rearrangement links TRBV20-1 to TRBJ2-7, with 9 bases matching TRBD2. The CDR3 contains 15 residues. Losses at the gene ends were 2 bases for V and 5 bases for J; bases not matched to a gene: 10. Germline V gives CDR1 DFQATT, CDR2 SNEGSKA (reference sequence). The chain's CDR3 is CSARKGLANRHEQYF. The CDR3 DNA reads TGCAGTGCTAGAAAAGGACTAGCGAACCGCCACGAGCAGTACTTC.